The text below deals with one T cell receptor (beta chain). Its antigen is unknown. V was clipped by 0 bases and J by 1 base, with 27 bases between them. The CDR3 has 20 amino acids. The germline V gene encodes CDR1 DFQATT and CDR2 SNEGSKA (reference sequence). Researchers used the Oncomine TCR Beta short-read assay to sequence DNA from cultured CD4+ T cells. The genomic DNA was obtained from cultured CD4+ T cells by extraction with the QIAamp micro DNA kit. One entry per CDR3 protein results from TCRdb running MiXCR on the PCR reads. The sample records approximately 5,500 distinct CDR3 sequences, about three quarters being singletons. This sample is drawn from a study of vaccination and CD4 T cells after COVID-19. For the study at large: Stimulation used overlapping spike peptides from SARS-CoV-2, HCoV-NL63, HCoV-OC43 and HCoV-229E.

Treatment described: approximately nine-day PBMC culture with coronavirus spike peptide pools or control peptides (ViraFEST assay). Broader study findings: The median SARS-CoV-2-reactive clonotype number increased from around 20 to 38, without statistical significance.

This TCR derives from a human donor who had recovered from COVID-19. The chain recombines TRBV20-1 with TRBJ1-1; D uncertain. The material sequenced was CD4+ T cells from blood, cultured in vitro. The CDR3 loop reads CSARDFRGQLYSVWNTEAFF. CDR3 nucleotide sequence: TGCAGTGCTAGAGATTTTAGAGGGCAACTCTATTCCGTTTGGAACACTGAAGCTTTCTTT.